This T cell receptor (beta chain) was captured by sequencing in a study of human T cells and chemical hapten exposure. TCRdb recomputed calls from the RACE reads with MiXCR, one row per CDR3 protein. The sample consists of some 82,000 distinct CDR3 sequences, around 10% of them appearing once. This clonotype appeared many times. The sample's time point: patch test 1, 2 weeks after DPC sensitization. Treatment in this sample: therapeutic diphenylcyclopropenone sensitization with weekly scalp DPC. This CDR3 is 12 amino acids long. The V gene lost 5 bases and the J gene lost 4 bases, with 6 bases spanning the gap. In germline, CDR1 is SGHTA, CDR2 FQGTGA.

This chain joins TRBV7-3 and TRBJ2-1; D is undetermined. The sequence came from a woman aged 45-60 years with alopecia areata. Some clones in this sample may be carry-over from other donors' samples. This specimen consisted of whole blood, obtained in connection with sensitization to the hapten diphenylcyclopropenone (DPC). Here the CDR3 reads CASSPNYNEQFF. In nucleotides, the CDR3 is TGTGCCAGCAGCCCTAATTACAATGAGCAGTTCTTC.